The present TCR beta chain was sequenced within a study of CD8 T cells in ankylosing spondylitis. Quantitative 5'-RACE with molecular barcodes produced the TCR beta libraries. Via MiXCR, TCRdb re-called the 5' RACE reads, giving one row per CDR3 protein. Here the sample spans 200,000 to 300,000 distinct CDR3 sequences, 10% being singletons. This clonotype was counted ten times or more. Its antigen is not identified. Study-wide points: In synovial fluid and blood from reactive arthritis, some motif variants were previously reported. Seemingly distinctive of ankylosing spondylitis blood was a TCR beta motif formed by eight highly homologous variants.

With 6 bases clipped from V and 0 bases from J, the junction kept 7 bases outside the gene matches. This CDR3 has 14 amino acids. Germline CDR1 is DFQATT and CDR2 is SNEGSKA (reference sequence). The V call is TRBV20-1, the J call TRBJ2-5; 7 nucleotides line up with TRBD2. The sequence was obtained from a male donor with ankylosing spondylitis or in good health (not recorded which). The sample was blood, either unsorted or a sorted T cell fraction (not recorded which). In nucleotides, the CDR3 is TGCAGTGCCCCAAGGCGGGAGTACCAAGAGACCCAGTACTTC. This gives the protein CSAPRREYQETQYF.